Below, one T cell receptor delta chain is given with its context. What it binds is unknown. With only one base between it and a far larger clone, this is likely a read error. Additional DNA sequences in this sample encode the identical CDR3. TCRdb re-called the multiplex PCR reads using CATT. The table includes 93,000 or so delta-chain clones, roughly 0.9% detected once. Bulk repertoires came from Vgamma9/Vdelta2+ or Vdelta2-negative gammadelta T cells flow-sorted from PBMC. The data are from a study of γδ T cells in repeated Plasmodium falciparum infection. Turning to the study itself: Malian gammadelta TCRs were studied during no-transmission periods and across acute malaria episodes.

The study's findings and limits: Vdelta2-negative gammadelta repertoires appeared less diverse and less shared in Malian than Australian children.

The CDR3 loop spans 16 amino acids. CDR1 is TSWWSYY and CDR2 is QGS in the germline V gene. The chain combines TRDV1 with TRDJ1; 7 nucleotides line up with TRDD3. This receptor was taken from a pool of human donors (malaria-infected and uninfected, not separated). Input material: gamma-delta T cells from blood. The CDR3 is CALGDPYWGYTDKLIF. In nucleotides, the CDR3 is TGCGCTCTTGGGGACCCATACTGGGGCTACACCGATAAACTCATCTTT.